This TCR beta chain derives from a study of beta chain features in type 1 diabetes. In this sample, this clone turned up a few times. What it binds is not known. Donors underwent one heparinised blood draw, 90 to 150 mL on average. Markers CD45RO/CCR7/CD25/CD127/CD95/CD27 served to sort CD4+ naive, central memory, regulatory and stem cell-like memory cells. Trimming removed 10 bases from V and 2 bases from J, with 11 bases in between. The CDR3 spans 12 residues. Germline CDR1 MNHNS, CDR2 SASEGT. The whole isolated RNA underwent reverse transcription, so sequencing captured expressed TCRB transcripts. Repertoires were generated with immunoSEQ multiplex PCR, while TCRdb's copy carries only in-frame clones and drops some. The table has about 650,000 clones, approximately 13% seen once. Whole-study results and caveats: Patients' naive, central memory and Treg TCRB repertoires seemed closer to one another than those of healthy donors. All four CD4+ subsets from Type 1 diabetes patients carried moderately but significantly shorter TCRB CDR3s. PCR might show a preference for shorter templates, equally across patients and controls.

Sequencing was carried out using naive CD4+ T cells from blood. The TCR was taken from a man aged 25-45 years with type 1 diabetes. J is TRBJ2-5 and V is TRBV6-1, with D tentatively TRBD1 (5 bases). Here the CDR3 reads CAIKGFQETQYF. As DNA, the CDR3 is TGTGCCATCAAGGGGTTTCAAGAGACCCAGTACTTC.